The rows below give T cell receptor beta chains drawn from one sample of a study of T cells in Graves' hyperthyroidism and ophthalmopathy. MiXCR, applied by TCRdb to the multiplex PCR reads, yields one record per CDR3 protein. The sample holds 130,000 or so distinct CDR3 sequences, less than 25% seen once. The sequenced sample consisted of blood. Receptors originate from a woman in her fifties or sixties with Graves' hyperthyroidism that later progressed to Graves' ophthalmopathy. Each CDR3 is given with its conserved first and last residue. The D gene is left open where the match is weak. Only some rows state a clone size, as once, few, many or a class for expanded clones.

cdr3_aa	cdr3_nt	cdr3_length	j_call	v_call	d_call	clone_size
CASSPEQGARTDTQYF	TGCGCCAGCAGCCCGGAACAGGGGGCGCGCACAGATACGCAGTATTTT	16	TRBJ2-3	TRBV5-1	TRBD1	.
CASSGTGVYNEQFF	TGTGCCAGTAGTGGGACAGGGGTATACAATGAGCAGTTCTTC	14	TRBJ2-1	TRBV19	TRBD1	.
CATSALTGMEEQFF	TGTGCCACCAGTGCCCTGACAGGGATGGAGGAGCAGTTCTTC	14	TRBJ2-1	TRBV24-1	TRBD1	few
CATSGRVGTNYGYTF	TGTGCCACCAGTGGCCGGGTTGGAACTAACTATGGCTACACCTTC	15	TRBJ1-2	TRBV24-1	.	few
CASSQSLGDSGEQFF	TGTGCCAGCAGCCAGTCCCTCGGGGACTCCGGAGAGCAGTTCTTC	15	TRBJ2-1	TRBV4-2	.	few
CASRSGGTGANVLTF	TGTGCCAGCAGATCCGGGGGCACTGGGGCCAACGTCCTGACTTTC	15	TRBJ2-6	TRBV25-1	.	.
CSVEDSRTSGSTDTQYF	TGCAGCGTTGAAGACTCGAGGACTAGCGGGAGCACAGATACGCAGTATTTT	17	TRBJ2-3	TRBV29-1	TRBD2	.
CSVEVGGLGEQYF	TGCAGCGTTGAAGTGGGGGGACTAGGCGAGCAGTACTTC	13	TRBJ2-7	TRBV29-1	TRBD2	.
CAWSLSLDSTGANVLTF	.	17	TRBJ2-6	TRBV30	.	few
CSANTRGGGWSYEQYF	TGCAGTGCTAATACGCGAGGGGGCGGATGGTCTTACGAGCAGTACTTC	16	TRBJ2-7	TRBV20-1	TRBD1	many
CSAGATGTGLNSPLHF	TGCAGTGCTGGAGCTACCGGGACAGGTCTTAATTCACCCCTCCACTTT	16	TRBJ1-6	TRBV20-1	TRBD1	many
CASSQGLADLYEQYF	TGCGCCAGCAGCCAGGGACTAGCGGACCTCTACGAGCAGTACTTC	15	TRBJ2-7	TRBV5-1	TRBD2	many
CASTPSSEVDTQYF	TGTGCCAGCACCCCATCGTCTGAGGTCGATACGCAGTATTTT	14	TRBJ2-3	TRBV7-9	.	.
CASSLRAGAGMNEQFF	TGTGCCAGCAGCTTAAGAGCGGGGGCGGGGATGAATGAGCAGTTCTTC	16	TRBJ2-1	TRBV7-3	TRBD2	many
CASSQGGHNEQFF	TGTGCCAGCAGCCAGGGCGGGCACAATGAGCAGTTCTTC	13	TRBJ2-1	TRBV3-1	.	many
CAISEPKGQGVYGYTF	TGTGCCATCAGTGAGCCTAAAGGACAGGGAGTCTATGGCTACACCTTC	16	TRBJ1-2	TRBV10-3	TRBD1	many